Included here is one T cell receptor (beta chain) sequence, with context. In the study's own analysis: The authors estimated nucleated cell counts from reference gene primer amplification. Sequenced by immunoSEQ multiplex PCR; TCRdb stores in-frame clones only, minus some. D and trimming come from the DNA, and the V and J calls and clone size come from that table. The sample shows roughly 100,000 clones, 75% to 95% of them seen only once. The sample originates from a study of blood T cell repertoires in COVID-19. At the level of the study: The United States, Italy and Spain were the sources of the acute and convalescent COVID-19 samples. The cDNA or gDNA used as material had been derived from T cells, B-cell-depleted T cells, or PBMCs.

V shed 6 bases and J shed 2 bases, with 11 bases lying between them. Germline V gene lookup returns CDR1 ENHRY and CDR2 SYGVKD. This CDR3 has 13 residues. The receptor's source is a woman between 50 and 59 years old in a cohort sampled during active COVID-19. The sequencing sample was made of peripheral blood. The chain couples TRBV10-3 to TRBJ2-7; D perhaps matches TRBD1 (6 bases). CDR3 sequence: CAIRGDKPYEQYF. The CDR3 DNA is TGTGCCATCAGGGGGGACAAGCCCTACGAGCAGTACTTC.